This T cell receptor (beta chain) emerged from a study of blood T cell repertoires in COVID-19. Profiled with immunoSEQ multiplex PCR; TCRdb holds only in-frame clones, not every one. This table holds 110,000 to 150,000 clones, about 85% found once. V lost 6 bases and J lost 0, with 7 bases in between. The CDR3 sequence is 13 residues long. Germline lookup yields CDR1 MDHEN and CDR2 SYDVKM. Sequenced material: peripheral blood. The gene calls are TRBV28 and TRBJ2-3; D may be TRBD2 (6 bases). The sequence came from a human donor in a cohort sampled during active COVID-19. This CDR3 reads CASSGTSTDTQYF. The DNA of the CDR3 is TGTGCCAGCAGCGGGACTAGCACAGATACGCAGTATTTT.